These 26 T cell receptor beta chains were sequenced from one sample in a study of T cell clonality in common variable immunodeficiency (dated by TCRdb to between 2015 and 2017). The method was the immunoSEQ multiplex PCR assay. The table comes from immuneACCESS by way of TCRdb, which keeps in-frame sequences with V and J called. Part of the clones is missing from these tables; in studies checked, under half for an unresolved V gene and the rest for unknown reasons. This sample has 50,000 to 70,000 clones, none of them a singleton. 0.83% of the sample belongs to the ten largest clones. Sequenced material: peripheral blood mononuclear cells. The source is a person aged 18 to 70 in good health.

This clone came up many times. The missing CDR3 end, 3 residues past where the read stops, is filled in from the germline J gene. V usage is TRBV10-1 and J usage is TRBJ1-6, with D unclear. This CDR3 has 13 residues. Trimming shortened V by 2 bases and J by 8 bases, and 7 bases separated the two germline ends. Germline CDR1 WNHNN, CDR2 SYGVQD (reference sequence). The sequenced part of the CDR3 DNA is TGCGCCAGCAGTGAGCACGGGGATTCACCC. Its translation: CASSEHGDSP. The full CDR3 sequence reads CASSEHGDSPLHF.

Of note for this clone: The observed sequence ends 3 residues before the CDR3 terminus, with the missing tail filled in from the germline J gene. The J gene is TRBJ2-5, the V gene TRBV19, with 8 positions matching TRBD2. The CDR3 has 16 residues. The germline V gene has CDR1 LNHDA and CDR2 SQIVND (reference sequence). Losses at the gene ends were 3 bases for V and 5 bases for J; bases not matched to a gene: 11. CDR3 region: CASSIGNSGASETQYF. The DNA read from the CDR3 is TGTGCCAGTAGTATCGGAAATAGCGGGGCGTCGGAGACC.

This clone was counted at least ten times. The DNA ends 3 residues before the CDR3 does, and the rest of the CDR3 is filled in from the germline J gene. This sequence joins TRBV19 and TRBJ2-2; 7 nucleotides align to TRBD2. Germline V CDR1 and CDR2: LNHDA, SQIVND (reference sequence). This CDR3 spans 13 amino acids. Incomplete CDR3 DNA: TGTGCCACGGCTATGGGGAGGGGTGAAAAG. This gives the protein CATAMGRGEK. The entire CDR3 protein is CATAMGRGEKLFF.

This clone was counted many times. Read data end 3 residues before the CDR3 end; the end is taken from the germline J gene. The J gene is TRBJ1-1, the V gene TRBV20-1, with a tentative D call TRBD1 (5 bases). Germline loops: CDR1 DFQATT, CDR2 SNEGSKA (reference sequence). The CDR3 sequence is 13 residues long. Trimming shortened V by 3 bases and J by 1 base, and 9 bases separated the two germline ends. CDR3: CSARTETNTEAFF. The CDR3 bases that were read are TGCAGTGCTAGGACAGAGACGAACACTGAA.

This clone was found many times. Here the CDR3 reads CAMSQTGDAYNEQFF. The DNA read from the CDR3 is TGTGCCATGTCTCAGACAGGGGATGCCTACAATGAG. V usage is TRBV10-3 and J usage is TRBJ2-1, with TRBD1 matching 8 bases. The read ends 3 residues shy of where the CDR3 ends; the end is completed using the germline J gene. The germline V gene has CDR1 ENHRY and CDR2 SYGVKD. J was trimmed by 2 bases and V by 9 bases; bases with no gene match: 9. The CDR3 has 15 residues.

In its sample, this clone was seen many times. The read is 3 residues too short to cover the CDR3 end, so that end is filled in from the germline J gene. The V gene is TRBV20-1, the J gene TRBJ1-1; TRBD1 matches 11 bases. The V gene end was trimmed by 1 base and the J gene end by 4 bases; junction bases not matched to a gene: 2. Germline values: CDR1 DFQATT, CDR2 SNEGSKA (reference sequence). The CDR3 extends over 14 amino acids. Partial CDR3 DNA: TGCAGTGCTAGAGGGACAGGGGGCCGCACTGAA. Its protein is CSARGTGGRTE. The entire CDR3 sequence reads CSARGTGGRTEAFF.

Details on this clone: The read ends 3 residues early relative to the CDR3; the germline J gene fills the gap. V usage is TRBV7-2 and J usage is TRBJ1-2; D might be TRBD1 (5 bases). The CDR3 spans 11 residues. Germline V gives CDR1 SGHTA, CDR2 FQGNSA. Partial CDR3 DNA: TGTGCCAGCAGTAGGGGTTACGAA. Its protein is CASSRGYE. The complete CDR3 protein is CASSRGYEYTF.

This clone was counted many times. The read stops 3 residues short of the end of the CDR3; the missing end is completed from the germline J gene. The chain carries TRBV7-8 and TRBJ1-2; perhaps TRBD1 as D (5 bases). V was cut by 5 bases and J by 6 bases, with 22 bases left in between. The germline V gene has CDR1 SGHVS and CDR2 FQNEAQ. The CDR3 extends over 16 amino acids. CDR3 DNA, as far as it was read: TGTGCCAGCAGCCGTTTTAGGGGTCAAACAAGGGATGGC. Translation gives CASSRFRGQTRDG. The CDR3 reads in full as CASSRFRGQTRDGYTF.

This clone was counted ten times or more. From the germline J gene comes the end of the CDR3, since the read stops 3 residues before it. The chain recombines TRBV20-1 with TRBJ2-1; TRBD2 agrees at 8 bases. With V trimmed by 5 bases and J by 0 bases, 9 bases remained unmatched. Germline V lookup: CDR1 DFQATT, CDR2 SNEGSKA (reference sequence). CDR3 length: 16 amino acids. The CDR3 protein is CSALRGGTSSYNEQFF. Incomplete CDR3 DNA: TGCAGTGCTCTAAGGGGGGGGACTAGCTCCTACAATGAG.

There are many counts of this clone. The DNA ends 3 residues before the CDR3 does, and the rest of the CDR3 is filled in from the germline J gene. The chain joins TRBV5-1 to TRBJ1-4, with 9 positions matching TRBD1. Germline V gene sequence: CDR1 SGHRS, CDR2 YFSETQ. This CDR3 has 14 amino acids. V was clipped by 3 bases and J by 8 bases; unmatched bases: 5. The CDR3 reads CASSSGQGNEKLFF. CDR3 DNA, as far as it was read: TGCGCCAGCAGCTCGGGACAGGGTAACGAAAAA.

This clone was picked up many times. The read gets to within 3 residues of the CDR3 end, and the germline J gene fills in the rest. This chain connects TRBV13 to TRBJ1-4; possibly TRBD1 for D (6 bases). Trimming removed 3 bases from V and 5 bases from J, with 7 bases in between. The CDR3 sequence is 13 residues long. Per germline, CDR1 PRHDT and CDR2 FYEKMQ (reference sequence). The covered CDR3 bases are TGTGCCAGCAGCTTTGGACAGAATGAAAAA. It yields the protein CASSFGQNEK. The whole CDR3 sequence reads CASSFGQNEKLFF.

There are many counts of this clone. The read terminates 3 residues before the CDR3 end, so the remaining end is supplied by the germline J gene. The genes are TRBV6-2 or TRBV6-3 and TRBJ2-1, with unresolved D. Germline CDR1 and CDR2: MNHEY and SVGEGT. Trimming removed 4 bases from V and 3 bases from J, with 7 bases in between. The CDR3 length is 13 residues. CDR3 DNA (partial): TGTGCCAGCAGTTCCGTAAACTACAATGAG. It specifies CASSSVNYNE. The CDR3 as a whole reads CASSSVNYNEQFF.

Points on this clone: The read comes to an end 3 residues before the CDR3 does, leaving the germline J gene to fill in the end. The chain is built from TRBV7-9 and TRBJ2-1; 10 bases match TRBD2. The CDR3 is 15 amino acids. Unmatched junction bases numbered 11, after V lost 11 bases and J lost 4 bases. Germline V gene lookup returns CDR1 SEHNR and CDR2 FQNEAQ (reference sequence). The covered CDR3 bases are TGTGCCTTAACACAGCGGGAGGGCCGTTACAATGAG. It translates to CALTQREGRYNE. The CDR3, in full, reads CALTQREGRYNEQFF. Drawing the rest from reference TRBV7-9 and TRBJ2-1, the complete variable domain is DTGVSQNPRHKITKRGQNVTFRCDPISEHNRLYWYRQTLGQGPEFLTYFQNEAQLEKSRLLSDRFSAERPKGSFSTLEIQRTEQGDSAMYLCALTQREGRYNEQFFGPGTRLTVL.

This clone was seen ten or more times. Coverage ceases 3 residues before the CDR3 finishes, and the germline J gene fills in the end. The genes are TRBV5-1 and TRBJ2-3; a weak D match, TRBD1 (6 bases). The CDR3 has 14 amino acids. Trimming took 5 bases from V and 0 from J, leaving 10 bases between them. CDR1 is SGHRS and CDR2 is YFSETQ in the germline V gene. CDR3 amino acids: CASSRDTSTDTQYF. The sequenced part of the CDR3 DNA is TGCGCCAGCAGTCGGGACACTAGCACAGATACG.

This clone was detected many times. Sequencing ends 3 residues short of the CDR3 end; the germline J gene provides the rest. This chain uses TRBV10-3 with TRBJ1-1; the D gene is possibly TRBD1 (5 bases). Germline V lookup: CDR1 ENHRY, CDR2 SYGVKD. Trimming removed 6 bases at V and 0 bases at J, with 17 bases between. The CDR3 length is 16 residues. The CDR3 sequence is CAISLMGPGLNTEAFF. CDR3 DNA (partial): TGTGCCATCAGCTTGATGGGTCCAGGGTTGAACACTGAA.

This clone was seen at least ten times. The CDR3 reads CASSRGVSGANVLTF. The CDR3 DNA, read in part, is TGTGCCAGCAGCCGGGGGGTCTCTGGGGCCAACGTC. The gene calls are TRBV7-2 and TRBJ2-6, with 7 bases fitting TRBD2. The read halts 3 residues ahead of the CDR3 end, with the missing end drawn from the germline J gene. CDR1 is SGHTA, CDR2 FQGNSA, per germline. After removal of 5 bases from V and 0 bases from J, the junction contained 1 base not matched to a gene. This CDR3 is 15 amino acids long.

This clone came up a few times. The missing CDR3 end, 3 residues past where the read stops, is filled in from the germline J gene. This rearrangement joins TRBV19 to TRBJ2-3, with D unresolved. Germline CDR1 reads LNHDA; CDR2 reads SQIVND (reference sequence). CDR3 length: 14 residues. CDR3 bases read: TGTGCCAGTAGTATAGTGCATAGCAATCAGCCG. Its protein is CASSIVHSNQP. The complete CDR3 reads CASSIVHSNQPQYF. Filled out from reference TRBV19 and TRBJ2-3, the complete variable domain reads DGGITQSPKYLFRKEGQNVTLSCEQNLNHDAMYWYRQDPGQGLRLIYYSQIVNDFQKGDIAEGYSVSREKKESFPLTVTSAQKNPTAFYLCASSIVHSNQPQYFGPGTRLTVL.

This clone was observed at least ten times. Read data end 3 residues before the CDR3 end; the end is taken from the germline J gene. This chain uses TRBV27 with TRBJ1-5, with a tentative D call TRBD1 (5 bases). The germline CDR1 and CDR2 sequences are MNHEY and SMNVEV (reference sequence). Trimming pared 6 bases from V and 4 bases from J, leaving 13 bases between. The CDR3 loop spans 14 amino acids. The CDR3 sequence is CASRGDSPNQPQHF. The covered CDR3 bases are TGTGCCAGCAGGGGAGACAGTCCTAATCAGCCC.

This clone came up many times. The read ends 3 residues shy of where the CDR3 ends; the end is completed using the germline J gene. V usage is TRBV30 and J usage is TRBJ1-3, with D tentatively TRBD1 (5 bases). Germline V lookup: CDR1 GTSNPN, CDR2 SVGIG (reference sequence). V lost 1 base and J 1 base, leaving 20 bases between the germline ends. The CDR3 consists of 18 residues. The CDR3 loop reads CAWSAQARRKFSGNTIYF. The sequenced CDR3 bases are TGTGCCTGGAGTGCACAGGCCCGTCGCAAATTTTCTGGAAACACC.

This clone was counted ten times or more. The read ends 3 residues shy of where the CDR3 ends; the end is completed using the germline J gene. The chain has TRBV11-2 and TRBJ2-2; D remains unclear. The CDR3 has 14 residues. Trimming took off 5 bases at V and 8 bases at J, with 15 bases between the two ends. CDR1 is SGHAT and CDR2 is FQNNGV in the germline V gene. CDR3: CASSPADFTGELFF. The DNA read from the CDR3 is TGTGCCAGCAGCCCAGCAGACTTCACGGGGGAG.

In this sample, this clone turned up many times. The CDR3 goes on 3 residues after the read ends, and that part is filled in from the germline J gene. V gene TRBV5-1 combines with J gene TRBJ1-1; D is undetermined. The CDR3 is 16 amino acids. The V gene's germline CDR1 is SGHRS and CDR2 YFSETQ. With 3 bases removed from V and 2 bases from J, the gap between germline ends came to 17 bases. The CDR3 region is CASSSSRHLLNTEAFF. The covered CDR3 bases are TGCGCCAGCAGCTCAAGTCGACACCTACTCAACACTGAA. Filled out from reference TRBV5-1 and TRBJ1-1, the complete variable domain reads KAGVTQTPRYLIKTRGQQVTLSCSPISGHRSVSWYQQTPGQGLQFLFEYFSETQRNKGNFPGRFSGRQFSNSRSEMNVSTLELGDSALYLCASSSSRHLLNTEAFFGQGTRLTVV.

This clone was recorded many times. The CDR3 end is not reached by the read, which stops 3 residues before it; the germline J gene fills it in. The V gene is TRBV7-9, the J gene TRBJ1-4, with 9 bases identical to TRBD1. With V trimmed by 6 bases and J by 6 bases, 5 bases remained unmatched. This CDR3 contains 14 residues. Germline-derived CDR1 and CDR2 are SEHNR and FQNEAQ (reference sequence). This CDR3 reads CASSRDRADEKLFF. The sequenced CDR3 bases are TGTGCCAGCAGTAGGGACAGGGCGGATGAAAAA.

At least ten counts were recorded for this clone. Read data end 3 residues before the CDR3 end; the end is taken from the germline J gene. V is TRBV7-2 and J is TRBJ2-5; weak D call: TRBD1 (5 bases). V was trimmed by 7 bases and J by 2 bases, leaving 17 bases between them. This CDR3 is 15 amino acids long. Per germline, CDR1 SGHTA and CDR2 FQGNSA. CDR3 sequence: CASMGRVGRQETQYF. The CDR3 bases that were read are TGTGCCAGCATGGGCAGGGTGGGAAGGCAAGAGACC.

Many counts were recorded for this clone. The read ends 3 residues early relative to the CDR3; the germline J gene fills the gap. The rearrangement uses TRBV6-2 or TRBV6-3 and TRBJ1-5; D possibly corresponds to TRBD1 (6 bases). Per the germline V gene, CDR1 is MNHEY and CDR2 is SVGEGT. CDR3 length: 14 amino acids. The V and J ends lost 11 bases and 3 bases respectively, with 17 bases between them. The CDR3 sequence: CAHSSTGFNQPQHF. The covered CDR3 bases are TGTGCCCACTCGAGCACAGGGTTCAATCAGCCC.

This clone was detected many times. The CDR3 end is not reached by the read, which stops 3 residues before it; the germline J gene fills it in. V gene TRBV5-4 combines with J gene TRBJ1-1; perhaps TRBD1 as D (6 bases). Germline CDR1 is SGHNT and CDR2 is YYREEE (reference sequence). This CDR3 region has 14 residues. Trimming removed 6 bases at V and 2 bases at J, with 14 bases between. CDR3 bases read: TGTGCCAGCAAACCGACAGGTTTAAACACTGAA. Protein sequence: CASKPTGLNTE. The CDR3 reads in full as CASKPTGLNTEAFF.

There are many counts of this clone. Sequencing ends 3 residues short of the CDR3 end; the germline J gene provides the rest. The rearrangement uses TRBV10-3 and TRBJ2-1; 14 bases are shared with TRBD2. From germline, CDR1 is ENHRY and CDR2 SYGVKD. V was clipped by 6 bases and J by 9 bases; unmatched bases: 16. The CDR3 covers 18 residues. The sequenced CDR3 bases are TGTGCCATCAGGGGGACTAGCGGGAGCCTGGGTGGGGTGGGTGAG. Translation: CAIRGTSGSLGGVGE. The whole CDR3 sequence is CAIRGTSGSLGGVGEQFF.